Listed below are T cell receptor beta chains from one sample, sequenced in a study of blood T cell repertoires in COVID-19. Method: immunoSEQ multiplex PCR; TCRdb's copy keeps in-frame clones and lacks some. The table has 94,000 or so clones, around 90% seen once. The sample consisted of peripheral blood. Receptor source: a woman aged 65 to 85 with acute or convalescent COVID-19. Each CDR3 is given without its conserved first and last residue.

>TRBJ2-5|TRBV27|20
ASSPKQPPWTSGIRDQETQY
>TRBJ1-5|TRBV28|14
ASSPIRGRYNQPQH
>TRBJ2-1|TRBV27|14
ASRPLDRGPNNEQF
>TRBJ2-3|TRBV24-1|10
ATSDWGQQEN
>TRBJ2-5|TRBV19|13
ASSIRPSGQETQY
>TRBJ2-2|TRBV3-1/TRBV3-2|13
ASSPETGFTGELF
>TRBJ2-3|TRBV6-5|13
ASREGQGRTDTQY
>TRBJ1-2|TRBV12-3/TRBV12-4|11
ASSPHGGYGYT
>TRBJ2-1|TRBV29-1|9
SVEGGLNMF
>TRBJ1-1|TRBV19|15
ASSMERTGSMNTEAF
>TRBJ2-7|TRBV5-8|13
ASSLSGGYTYEQY
>TRBJ2-7|TRBV5-4|11
ASSLNRGYEQY
>TRBJ1-1|TRBV29-1|11
SVEDNRGTEAF
>TRBJ2-1|TRBV28|12
ASHVSGAYNEQF
>TRBJ1-5|TRBV28|13
ASRYRDRVGQPQH
>TRBJ2-3|TRBV7-9|13
ASSLEGAFTDTQY
>TRBJ2-2|TRBV19|12
ASSRGQEVGELF
>TRBJ1-1|TRBV30|11
AWNRQGGTEAF
>TRBJ2-3|TRBV3-1/TRBV3-2|15
ASSPWGSVGLGDTQY
>TRBJ1-2|TRBV28|11
ASSPDRNYGYT
>TRBJ1-3|TRBV7-2|12
ASSLTTGGNTIY
>TRBJ2-7|TRBV6-6|13
ASSYSMGGGLEQY
>TRBJ1-5|TRBV5-8|13
ASSPSGDGNQPQH
>TRBJ1-5|TRBV28|12
ASSQDRYGQPQH
>TRBJ2-5|TRBV7-9|14
ASSQTSGGGQETQY
>TRBJ1-3|TRBV14|13
ASSPDRFSGNTIY
>TRBJ2-1|TRBV11-2|11
ASSSYSRGEQF
>TRBJ2-1|TRBV28|13
ASKGQSSSYNEQF
>TRBJ1-1|TRBV15|12
ATSRAGVNTEAF
>TRBJ1-5|TRBV2|11
ASTGTGLQPQH
>TRBJ2-5|TRBV5-6|14
ASSLLGGLSQETQY